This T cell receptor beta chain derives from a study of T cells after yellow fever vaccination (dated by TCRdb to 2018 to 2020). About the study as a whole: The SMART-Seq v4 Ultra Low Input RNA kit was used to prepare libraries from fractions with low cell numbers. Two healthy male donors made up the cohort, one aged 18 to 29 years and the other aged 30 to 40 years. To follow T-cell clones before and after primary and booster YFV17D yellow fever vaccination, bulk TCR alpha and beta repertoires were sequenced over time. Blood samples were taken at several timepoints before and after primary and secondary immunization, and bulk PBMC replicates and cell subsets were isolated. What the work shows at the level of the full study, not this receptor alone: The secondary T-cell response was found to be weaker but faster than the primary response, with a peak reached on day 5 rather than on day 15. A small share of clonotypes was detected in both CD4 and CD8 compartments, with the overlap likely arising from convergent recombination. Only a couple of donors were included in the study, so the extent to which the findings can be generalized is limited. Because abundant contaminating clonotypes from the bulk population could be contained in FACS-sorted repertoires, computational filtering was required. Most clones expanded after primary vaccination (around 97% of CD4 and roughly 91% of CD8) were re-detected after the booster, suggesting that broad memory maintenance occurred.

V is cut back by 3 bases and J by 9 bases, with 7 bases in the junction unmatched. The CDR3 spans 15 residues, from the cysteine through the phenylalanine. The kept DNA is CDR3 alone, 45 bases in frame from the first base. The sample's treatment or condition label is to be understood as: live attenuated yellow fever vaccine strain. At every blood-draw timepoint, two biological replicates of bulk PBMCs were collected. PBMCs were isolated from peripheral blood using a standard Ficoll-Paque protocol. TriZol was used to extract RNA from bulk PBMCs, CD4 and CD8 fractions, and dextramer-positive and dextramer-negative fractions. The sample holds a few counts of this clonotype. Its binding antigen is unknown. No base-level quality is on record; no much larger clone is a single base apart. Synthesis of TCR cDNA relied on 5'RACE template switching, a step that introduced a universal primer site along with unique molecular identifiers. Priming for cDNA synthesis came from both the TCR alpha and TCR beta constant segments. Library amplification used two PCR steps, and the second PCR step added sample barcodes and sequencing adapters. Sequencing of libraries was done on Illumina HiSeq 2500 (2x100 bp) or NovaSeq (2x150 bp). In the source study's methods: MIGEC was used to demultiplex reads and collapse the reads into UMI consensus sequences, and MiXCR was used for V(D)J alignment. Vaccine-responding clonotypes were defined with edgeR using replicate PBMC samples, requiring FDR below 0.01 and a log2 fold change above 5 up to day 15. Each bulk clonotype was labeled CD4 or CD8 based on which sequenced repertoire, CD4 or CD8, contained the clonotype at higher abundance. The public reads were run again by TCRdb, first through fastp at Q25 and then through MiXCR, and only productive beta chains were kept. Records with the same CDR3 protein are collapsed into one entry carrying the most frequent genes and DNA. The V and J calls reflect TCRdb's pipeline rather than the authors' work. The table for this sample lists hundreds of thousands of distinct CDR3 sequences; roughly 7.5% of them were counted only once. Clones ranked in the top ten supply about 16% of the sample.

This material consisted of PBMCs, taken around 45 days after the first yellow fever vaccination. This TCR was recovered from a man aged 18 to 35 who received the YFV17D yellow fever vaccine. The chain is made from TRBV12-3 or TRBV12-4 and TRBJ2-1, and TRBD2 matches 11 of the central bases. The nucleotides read TGTGCCAGCAGTTTTGGTAGCGGGGGGGACCCTGAGCAGTTCTTC. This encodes CASSFGSGGDPEQFF.